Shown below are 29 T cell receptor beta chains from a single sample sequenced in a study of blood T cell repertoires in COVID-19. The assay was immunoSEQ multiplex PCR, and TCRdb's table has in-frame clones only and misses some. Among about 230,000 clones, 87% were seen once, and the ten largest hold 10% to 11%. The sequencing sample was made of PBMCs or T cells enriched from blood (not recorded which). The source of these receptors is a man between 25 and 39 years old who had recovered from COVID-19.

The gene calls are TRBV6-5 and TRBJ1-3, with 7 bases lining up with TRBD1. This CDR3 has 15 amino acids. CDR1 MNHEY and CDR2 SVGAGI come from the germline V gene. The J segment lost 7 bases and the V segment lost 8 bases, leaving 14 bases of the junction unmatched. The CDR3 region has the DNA TGTGCCAGCGGACAGAACAGGGGAAGCCCGAACACCATATATTTT. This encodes CASGQNRGSPNTIYF.

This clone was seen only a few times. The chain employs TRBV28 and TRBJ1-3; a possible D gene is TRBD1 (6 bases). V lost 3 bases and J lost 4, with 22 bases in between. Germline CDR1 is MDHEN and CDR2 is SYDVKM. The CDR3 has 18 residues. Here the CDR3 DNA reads TGTGCCAGCAGTTTTAGCAGTCGGACAGCCCGTCAGGGAAACACCATATATTTT. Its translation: CASSFSSRTARQGNTIYF.

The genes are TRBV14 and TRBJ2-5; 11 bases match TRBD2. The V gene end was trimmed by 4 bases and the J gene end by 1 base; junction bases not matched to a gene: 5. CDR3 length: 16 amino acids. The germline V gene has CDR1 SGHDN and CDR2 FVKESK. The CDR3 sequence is CASSRLAGGFQETQYF. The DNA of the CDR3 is TGTGCCAGCAGCCGGCTAGCGGGAGGATTCCAAGAGACCCAGTACTTC.

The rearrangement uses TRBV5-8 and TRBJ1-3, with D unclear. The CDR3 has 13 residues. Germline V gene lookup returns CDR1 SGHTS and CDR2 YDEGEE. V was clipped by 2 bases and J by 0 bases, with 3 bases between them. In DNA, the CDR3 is TGTGCCAGCAGCTTCATCTCTGGAAACACCATATATTTT. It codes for CASSFISGNTIYF. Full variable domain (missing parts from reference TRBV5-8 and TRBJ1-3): EAGVTQSPTHLIKTRGQQATLRCSPISGHTSVYWYQQALGLGLQFLLWYDEGEERNRGNFPPRFSGRQFPNYSSELNVNALELEDSALYLCASSFISGNTIYFGEGSWLTVV.

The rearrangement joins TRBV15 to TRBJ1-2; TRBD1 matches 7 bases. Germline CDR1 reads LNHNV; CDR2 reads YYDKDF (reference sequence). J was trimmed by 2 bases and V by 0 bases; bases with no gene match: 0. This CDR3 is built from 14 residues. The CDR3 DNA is TGTGCCACCAGCAGAGAGGACAGGAACTATGGCTACACCTTC. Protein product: CATSREDRNYGYTF.

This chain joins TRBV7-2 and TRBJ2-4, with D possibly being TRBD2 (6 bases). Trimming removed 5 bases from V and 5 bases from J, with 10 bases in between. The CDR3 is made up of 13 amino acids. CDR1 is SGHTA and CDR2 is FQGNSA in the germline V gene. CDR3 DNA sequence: TGTGCCAGCAGCGTGGGACTCCAAAACATTCAGTACTTC. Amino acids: CASSVGLQNIQYF.

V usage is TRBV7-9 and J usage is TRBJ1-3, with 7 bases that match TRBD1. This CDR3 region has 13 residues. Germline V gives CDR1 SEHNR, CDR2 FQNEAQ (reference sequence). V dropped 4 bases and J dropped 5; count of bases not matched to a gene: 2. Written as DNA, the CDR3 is TGTGCCAGCAGCTCGACAGGGAGAAACACCATATATTTT. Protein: CASSSTGRNTIYF.

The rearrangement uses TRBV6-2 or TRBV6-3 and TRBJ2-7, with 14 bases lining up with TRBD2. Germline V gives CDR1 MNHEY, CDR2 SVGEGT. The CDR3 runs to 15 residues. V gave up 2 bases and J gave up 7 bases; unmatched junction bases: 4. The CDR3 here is CASSYAGLAGVEQYF. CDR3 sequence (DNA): TGTGCCAGCAGTTACGCGGGACTAGCGGGAGTTGAGCAGTACTTC.

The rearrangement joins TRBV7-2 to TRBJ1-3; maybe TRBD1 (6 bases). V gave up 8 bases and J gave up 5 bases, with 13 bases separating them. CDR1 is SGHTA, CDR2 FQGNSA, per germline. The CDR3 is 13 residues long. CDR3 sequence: CASSTQGRNTIYF. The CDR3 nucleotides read TGTGCCAGCTCGACTCAGGGGAGAAACACCATATATTTT. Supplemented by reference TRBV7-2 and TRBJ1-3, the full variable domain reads GAGVSQSPSNKVTEKGKDVELRCDPISGHTALYWYRQSLGQGLEFLIYFQGNSAPDKSGLPSDRFSAERTGGSVSTLTIQRTQQEDSAVYLCASSTQGRNTIYFGEGSWLTVV.

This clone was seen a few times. The CDR3 protein is CASSSAIAGVSHEQYF. The CDR3 coding sequence is TGTGCCAGCAGTTCCGCCATAGCGGGAGTCTCTCACGAGCAGTACTTC. This chain connects TRBV28 to TRBJ2-7; 9 nucleotides line up with TRBD2. J lost 5 bases, V lost 4 bases, and 12 bases had no gene match. This CDR3 comprises 16 residues. Germline CDR1 is MDHEN and CDR2 is SYDVKM.

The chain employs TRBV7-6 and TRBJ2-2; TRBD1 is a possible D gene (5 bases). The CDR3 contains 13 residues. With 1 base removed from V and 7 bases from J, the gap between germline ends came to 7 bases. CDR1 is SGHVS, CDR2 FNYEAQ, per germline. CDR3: CASSLVQGGELFF. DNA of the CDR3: TGTGCCAGCAGCTTAGTCCAGGGCGGGGAGCTGTTTTTT.

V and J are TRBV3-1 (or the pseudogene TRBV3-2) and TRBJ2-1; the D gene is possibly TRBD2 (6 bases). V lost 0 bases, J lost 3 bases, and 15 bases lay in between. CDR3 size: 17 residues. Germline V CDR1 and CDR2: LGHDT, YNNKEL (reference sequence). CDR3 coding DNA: TGTGCCAGCAGCCAAGAGTTTGGGACTCGACGCTACAATGAGCAGTTCTTC. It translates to CASSQEFGTRRYNEQFF.

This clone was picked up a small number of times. The DNA of the CDR3 is TGTGCCAGCAGCTTGTTGACAGGGGGAGGCAATCAGCCCCAGCATTTT. Translation: CASSLLTGGGNQPQHF. The chain recombines TRBV7-2 with TRBJ1-5; 9 positions agree with TRBD1. Germline values: CDR1 SGHTA, CDR2 FQGNSA. V lost 3 bases, J lost 2 bases, and 5 bases stayed unmatched. The CDR3 length is 16 residues. The full variable domain, completed using reference TRBV7-2 and TRBJ1-5, is GAGVSQSPSNKVTEKGKDVELRCDPISGHTALYWYRQSLGQGLEFLIYFQGNSAPDKSGLPSDRFSAERTGGSVSTLTIQRTQQEDSAVYLCASSLLTGGGNQPQHFGDGTRLSIL.

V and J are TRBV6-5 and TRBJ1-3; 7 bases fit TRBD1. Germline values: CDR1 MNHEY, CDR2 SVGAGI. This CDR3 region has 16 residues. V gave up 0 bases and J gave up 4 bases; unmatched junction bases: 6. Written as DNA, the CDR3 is TGTGCCAGCAGTTACTCCCTAACAGGGGCGGGAAACACCATATATTTT. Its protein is CASSYSLTGAGNTIYF.

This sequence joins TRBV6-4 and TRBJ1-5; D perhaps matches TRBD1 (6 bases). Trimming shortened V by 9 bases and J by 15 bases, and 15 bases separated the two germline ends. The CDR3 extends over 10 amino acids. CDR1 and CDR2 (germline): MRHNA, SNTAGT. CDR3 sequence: CARNYREPHF. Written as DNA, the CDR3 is TGTGCCAGGAATTACAGGGAACCGCATTTT.

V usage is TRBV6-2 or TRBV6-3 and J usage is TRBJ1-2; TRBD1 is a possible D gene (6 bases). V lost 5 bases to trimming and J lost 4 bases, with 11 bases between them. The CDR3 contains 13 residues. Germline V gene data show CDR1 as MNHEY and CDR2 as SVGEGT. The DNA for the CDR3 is TGTGCCAGCAGTCGACAGGATAGCTATGGCTACACCTTC. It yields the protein CASSRQDSYGYTF.

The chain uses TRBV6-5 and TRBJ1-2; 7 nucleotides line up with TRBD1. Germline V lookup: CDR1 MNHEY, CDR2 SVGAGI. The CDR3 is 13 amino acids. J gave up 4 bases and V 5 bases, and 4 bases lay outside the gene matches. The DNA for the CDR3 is TGTGCCAGCAGTATAGGACAGGTCTATGGCTACACCTTC. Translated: CASSIGQVYGYTF.

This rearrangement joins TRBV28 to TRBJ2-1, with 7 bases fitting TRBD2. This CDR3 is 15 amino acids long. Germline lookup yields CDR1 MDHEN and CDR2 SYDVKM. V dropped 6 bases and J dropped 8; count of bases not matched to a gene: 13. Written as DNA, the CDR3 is TGTGCCAGCAGCGCCCAAGTAGCGGGCCTTCATGAGCAGTTCTTC. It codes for CASSAQVAGLHEQFF.

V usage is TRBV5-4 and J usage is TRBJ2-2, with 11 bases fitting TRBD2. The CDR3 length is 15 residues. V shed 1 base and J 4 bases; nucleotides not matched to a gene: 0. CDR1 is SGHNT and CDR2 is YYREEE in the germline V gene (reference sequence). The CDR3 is CASSLLAGGTGELFF. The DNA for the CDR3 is TGTGCCAGCAGCTTGCTAGCGGGAGGCACCGGGGAGCTGTTTTTT.

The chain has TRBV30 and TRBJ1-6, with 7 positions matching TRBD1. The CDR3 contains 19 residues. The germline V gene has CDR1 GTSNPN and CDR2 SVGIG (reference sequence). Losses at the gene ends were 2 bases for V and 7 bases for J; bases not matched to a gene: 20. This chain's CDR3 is CAWSRMRGPGKGQNSPLHF. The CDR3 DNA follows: TGTGCCTGGAGTCGTATGAGGGGGCCGGGGAAAGGGCAGAATTCACCCCTCCACTTT.

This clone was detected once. CDR3 in amino acids: CASSFPGQGLGDTQYF. The CDR3 DNA is TGTGCCAGCAGTTTCCCGGGACAGGGGCTTGGAGATACGCAGTATTTT. V and J are TRBV28 and TRBJ2-3; TRBD1 matches 10 bases. Germline V gene sequence: CDR1 MDHEN, CDR2 SYDVKM. Unmatched junction bases numbered 8, after V lost 3 bases and J lost 5 bases. The CDR3 is 16 amino acids.

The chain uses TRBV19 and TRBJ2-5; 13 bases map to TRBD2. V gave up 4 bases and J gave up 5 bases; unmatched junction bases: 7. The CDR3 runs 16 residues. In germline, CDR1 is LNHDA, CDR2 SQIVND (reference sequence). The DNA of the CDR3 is TGTGCCAGTAGTACCTCGGGACTAGCGGGGCAGGAGACCCAGTACTTC. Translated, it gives CASSTSGLAGQETQYF.

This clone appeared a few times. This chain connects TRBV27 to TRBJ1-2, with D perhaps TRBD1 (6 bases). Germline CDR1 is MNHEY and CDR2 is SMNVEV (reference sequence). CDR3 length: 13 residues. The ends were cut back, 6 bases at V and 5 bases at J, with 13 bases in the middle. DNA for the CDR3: TGTGCCAGCAGGCAAAGGGGGGGATATGGCTACACCTTC. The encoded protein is CASRQRGGYGYTF.

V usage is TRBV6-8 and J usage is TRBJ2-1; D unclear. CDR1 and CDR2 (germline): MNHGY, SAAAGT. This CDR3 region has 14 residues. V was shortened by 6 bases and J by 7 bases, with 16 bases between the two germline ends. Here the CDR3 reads CASRPRRRFNEQFF. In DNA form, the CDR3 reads TGTGCCAGCAGACCACGAAGGCGGTTTAATGAGCAGTTCTTC.

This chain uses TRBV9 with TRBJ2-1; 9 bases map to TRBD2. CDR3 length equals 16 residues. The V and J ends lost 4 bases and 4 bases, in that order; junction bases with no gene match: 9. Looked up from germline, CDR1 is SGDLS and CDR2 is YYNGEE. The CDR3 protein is CASSPTGTSLYNEQFF. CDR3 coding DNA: TGTGCCAGCAGCCCCACAGGGACTAGCCTTTACAATGAGCAGTTCTTC.

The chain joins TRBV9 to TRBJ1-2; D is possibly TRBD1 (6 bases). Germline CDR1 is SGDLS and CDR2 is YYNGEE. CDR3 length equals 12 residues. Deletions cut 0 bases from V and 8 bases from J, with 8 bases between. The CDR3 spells CASSVAQGGYTF. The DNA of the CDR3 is TGTGCCAGCAGCGTAGCACAGGGCGGCTACACCTTC.

CDR3 region: CASSIDMGLAREQFF. The DNA for the CDR3 is TGTGCCAGTAGTATAGATATGGGACTAGCGAGAGAGCAGTTCTTC. The chain couples TRBV19 to TRBJ2-1; TRBD2 matches 10 bases. V shed 0 bases and J 10 bases; nucleotides not matched to a gene: 6. Germline lookup yields CDR1 LNHDA and CDR2 SQIVND (reference sequence). This CDR3 contains 15 residues.

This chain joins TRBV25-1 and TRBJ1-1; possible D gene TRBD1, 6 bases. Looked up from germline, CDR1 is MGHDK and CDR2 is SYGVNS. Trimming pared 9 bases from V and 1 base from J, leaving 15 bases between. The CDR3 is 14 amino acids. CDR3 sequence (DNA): TGTGCCAGTCTAAAAACAGGGTCGAACACTGAAGCTTTCTTT. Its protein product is CASLKTGSNTEAFF.

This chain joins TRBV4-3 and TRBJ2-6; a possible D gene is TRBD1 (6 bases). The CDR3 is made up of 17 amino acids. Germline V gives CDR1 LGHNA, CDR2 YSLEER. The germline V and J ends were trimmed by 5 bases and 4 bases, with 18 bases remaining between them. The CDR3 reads CASSFHYRDTGANVLTF. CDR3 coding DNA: TGCGCCAGCAGCTTTCACTACAGGGATACAGGGGCCAACGTCCTGACTTTC.